This T cell receptor beta chain was sequenced during a study of CD8 T cells in Susac syndrome. Study-wide context: Within the sequenced Susac syndrome patient group, six exhibited active disease and under 10 were in remission.

The CDR3 totals 15 residues. Germline-derived CDR1 and CDR2 are DFQATT and SNEGSKA (reference sequence). Deletions cut 1 base from V and 0 bases from J, with 11 bases between. When the RNA was reverse transcribed, random hexamers were used with an input of about 0.45 to 1 ug. TCRdb analysed the immunoSEQ multiplex PCR reads with MiXCR anew, one entry per CDR3 protein. The repertoire holds 150,000 to 200,000 distinct CDR3 sequences, roughly nine tenths seen once, with about 0.1% in the top ten. Study findings and constraints: The CD4+ T cell repertoires in Susac syndrome were not clonally expanded.

For this clonotype: Its antigen is unidentified.

Sequenced material: CD4+ T cells from PBMCs. This chain uses TRBV20-1 with TRBJ2-3; possibly TRBD1 for D (5 bases). This TCR was sampled from a human donor with Susac syndrome. DNA for the CDR3: TGCAGTGCTAGAGGGCAACAGGAAAGCACAGATACGCAGTATTTT. It codes for CSARGQQESTDTQYF.